These 30 T cell receptor beta chains share one sample of origin, sequenced in a study of shared clonotypes between healthy human individuals. Libraries were prepared by immunoSEQ multiplex PCR; TCRdb keeps only in-frame clonotypes and omits some of them. The table includes fewer than 1.8 million clones, approximately 98.5% detected once. Specimen: naive CD4+ T cells sorted from blood. The subset is: CD45RA+ positively selected. Receptors originate from a man aged 25-45 years in good health.

This clone was recorded only once. The V and J genes are TRBV5-1 and TRBJ2-7; TRBD1 matches at 9 bases. V trimming: 3 bases; J trimming: 3 bases; junction bases outside the gene matches: 10. The CDR3 is 16 residues long. CDR1 and CDR2 from the germline V gene are SGHRS and YFSETQ. For the CDR3, the DNA is TGCGCCAGCAGCTCGACCTCACAGGGGGCGGTCTACGAGCAGTACTTC. This translates into CASSSTSQGAVYEQYF.

This rearrangement joins TRBV19 to TRBJ1-1, with D uncertain. Trimming removed 1 base from V and 1 base from J, with 10 bases in between. Looked up from germline, CDR1 is LNHDA and CDR2 is SQIVND (reference sequence). This CDR3 spans 15 amino acids. This chain's CDR3 is CASSIGGRTNTEAFF. CDR3 in DNA: TGTGCCAGTAGTATAGGCGGCAGGACGAACACTGAAGCTTTCTTT.

V usage is TRBV7-8 and J usage is TRBJ2-5, with 8 nucleotides matching TRBD1. Germline lookup yields CDR1 SGHVS and CDR2 FQNEAQ. J gave up 9 bases and V 2 bases, and 8 bases lay outside the gene matches. There are 14 residues in the CDR3. The CDR3 is CASSLPGQARAQYF. DNA of the CDR3: TGTGCCAGCAGCTTACCGGGACAGGCTCGGGCCCAGTACTTC. Full variable domain (rest looked up from reference TRBV7-8 and TRBJ2-5): GAGVSQSPRYKVAKRGQDVALRCDPISGHVSLFWYQQALGQGPEFLTYFQNEAQLDKSGLPSDRFFAERPEGSVSTLKIQRTQQEDSAVYLCASSLPGQARAQYFGPGTRLLVL.

In nucleotides, the CDR3 is TGTGCCAGCAGCCCGCCCCCAGTCACAGATACGCAGTATTTT. Amino acid sequence: CASSPPPVTDTQYF. The V and J genes are TRBV5-4 and TRBJ2-3; D not certain. The germline V and J ends were trimmed by 4 bases and 2 bases, with 11 bases remaining between them. Germline CDR1 is SGHNT and CDR2 is YYREEE (reference sequence). This CDR3 has 14 residues.

The V and J genes are TRBV11-3 and TRBJ1-5; D gene ambiguous. V lost 2 bases and J 5 bases, leaving 10 bases between the germline ends. CDR1 and CDR2 (germline): SGHNT, YENEEA. The length of the CDR3 is 14 residues. The CDR3 region is CASSLIKGHQPQHF. In DNA form, the CDR3 reads TGTGCCAGCAGCTTAATTAAGGGTCATCAGCCCCAGCATTTT.

The chain couples TRBV28 to TRBJ2-7, with D tentatively TRBD2 (6 bases). Germline CDR1 is MDHEN and CDR2 is SYDVKM. CDR3 length equals 16 residues. V was shortened by 2 bases and J by 3 bases, with 17 bases between the two germline ends. The CDR3 coding sequence is TGTGCCAGCAGTTTAAGGGACTCAGATTTTAGCTACGAGCAGTACTTC. Amino acid sequence: CASSLRDSDFSYEQYF.

In its sample, this clone was seen once. Other DNA sequences in the sample encode the same CDR3. The CDR3 region is CASSPRTSGSSTDTQYF. The CDR3 DNA follows: TGTGCCAGCTCACCACGGACTAGCGGGTCTTCCACAGATACGCAGTATTTT. J is TRBJ2-3 and V is TRBV18, with 11 bases matching TRBD2. CDR1 is KGHSH and CDR2 is LQKENI in the germline V gene. V shed 1 base, J shed 2 bases, and the junction held 5 bases outside the gene matches. CDR3 length equals 17 residues.

The chain links TRBV10-3 to TRBJ2-1, with 8 bases that match TRBD2. The CDR3 consists of 14 residues. The ends lost 11 bases at V and 8 bases at J; junction bases unmatched: 14. CDR1 and CDR2 from the germline V gene are ENHRY and SYGVKD. The CDR3 DNA is TGTGCCGCCGGCCCAAGCGGGAGTGTCGATGAGCAGTTCTTC. It encodes CAAGPSGSVDEQFF.

This chain links TRBV15 with TRBJ1-5; 10 positions match TRBD1. With V trimmed by 2 bases and J by 6 bases, 4 bases remained unmatched. From germline, CDR1 is LNHNV and CDR2 YYDKDF (reference sequence). The CDR3 is 15 residues long. The CDR3 region has the DNA TGTGCCACCAGCAGACCGGACAGGGGGATTCAGCCCCAGCATTTT. Its protein is CATSRPDRGIQPQHF. Variable domain in full (rest from reference TRBV15 and TRBJ1-5): DAMVIQNPRYQVTQFGKPVTLSCSQTLNHNVMYWYQQKSSQAPKLLFHYYDKDFNNEADTPDNFQSRRPNTSFCFLDIRSPGLGDTAMYLCATSRPDRGIQPQHFGDGTRLSIL.

CDR3 nucleotides: TGTGCCAGCAGCTTGGTAGGCGGCAGGGCGAACTACGAGCAGTACTTC. It encodes CASSLVGGRANYEQYF. The V gene is TRBV5-5, the J gene TRBJ2-7; tentatively, D is TRBD1 (5 bases). Deletions cut 0 bases from V and 3 bases from J, with 16 bases between. The CDR3 has 16 residues. CDR1 and CDR2 from the germline V gene are SGHKS and YYEKEE (reference sequence).

This sequence joins TRBV6-5 and TRBJ2-7; 13 nucleotides align to TRBD2. With V trimmed by 9 bases and J by 5 bases, 10 bases remained unmatched. The CDR3 is 15 amino acids. Germline V lookup: CDR1 MNHEY, CDR2 SVGAGI. CDR3 region: CASTTSGRIPHEQYF. In nucleotides, the CDR3 is TGTGCCAGTACGACTAGCGGGAGGATCCCCCACGAGCAGTACTTC.

The CDR3 loop is CASSLVGGGYTF. CDR3 in DNA: TGTGCCAGCAGCTTAGTAGGGGGCGGCTACACCTTC. V is TRBV7-9 and J is TRBJ1-2, with 7 bases that match TRBD1. Unmatched junction bases numbered 1, after V lost 1 base and J lost 8 bases. CDR3 length equals 12 residues. In germline, CDR1 is SEHNR, CDR2 FQNEAQ (reference sequence).

This rearrangement joins TRBV29-1 to TRBJ2-1, with TRBD1 as a possible D gene (6 bases). The V end lost 3 bases, the J end lost 4 bases, and 7 bases lay between the germline ends. Germline V CDR1 and CDR2: SQVTM, ANQGSEA. This CDR3 region has 12 residues. This chain's CDR3 is CSVEQGYNEQFF. The CDR3 DNA is TGCAGCGTTGAGCAGGGGTACAATGAGCAGTTCTTC.

To note about this clone: Other nucleotide sequences in the sample specify the same CDR3. DNA of the CDR3: TGTGCCAGCAGCGTAGCCCTCAATCAGCCCCAGCATTTT. Residues: CASSVALNQPQHF. This chain links TRBV9 with TRBJ1-5; D is unclear. Germline V gives CDR1 SGDLS, CDR2 YYNGEE. Trimming cost V 0 bases and J 3 bases, with 4 bases left between them. There are 13 residues in the CDR3.

V gene TRBV11-2 combines with J gene TRBJ2-5, with D unclear. Germline V gene sequence: CDR1 SGHAT, CDR2 FQNNGV. This CDR3 is 11 amino acids long. With 5 bases removed from V and 8 bases from J, the gap between germline ends came to 9 bases. CDR3 bases: TGTGCCAGCAGCGCCGACGGTACCCAGTACTTC. Its protein is CASSADGTQYF.

The V gene is TRBV11-2, the J gene TRBJ2-5; D is undetermined. Germline V gene data show CDR1 as SGHAT and CDR2 as FQNNGV. This CDR3 comprises 14 residues. Trimming cost V 0 bases and J 6 bases, with 11 bases left between them. CDR3 region: CASSLEAGVKTQYF. The CDR3 nucleotides are TGTGCCAGCAGCTTAGAGGCTGGGGTAAAGACCCAGTACTTC.

The chain has TRBV19 and TRBJ2-1; tentatively, D is TRBD2 (6 bases). V was cut by 6 bases and J by 4 bases, with 16 bases left in between. Germline-derived CDR1 and CDR2 are LNHDA and SQIVND (reference sequence). This CDR3 is 15 amino acids long. CDR3 in amino acids: CASRRGVLRYNEQFF. Here the CDR3 DNA reads TGTGCCAGTAGGCGGGGCGTACTTCGGTACAATGAGCAGTTCTTC.

J is TRBJ2-1 and V is TRBV13; TRBD2 matches at 11 bases. Losses at the gene ends were 5 bases for V and 7 bases for J; bases not matched to a gene: 7. This CDR3 has 15 amino acids. Germline V gene lookup returns CDR1 PRHDT and CDR2 FYEKMQ (reference sequence). The CDR3 DNA sequence: TGTGCCAGCAGCCACACTAGCGGGAGTAAAAATGAGCAGTTCTTC. Translating gives CASSHTSGSKNEQFF.

The V call is TRBV12-5, the J call TRBJ2-1; D perhaps matches TRBD1 (6 bases). The V and J ends lost 7 bases and 5 bases respectively, with 18 bases between them. CDR3 length equals 15 residues. Per germline, CDR1 LGHNT and CDR2 FRNRAP. CDR3 nucleotide sequence: TGTGCTAGTGCCCCGACAACAGGGCGGAACAATGAGCAGTTCTTC. It specifies CASAPTTGRNNEQFF.

This chain links TRBV9 with TRBJ2-1; D perhaps matches TRBD1 (6 bases). V was pared by 4 bases and J by 6 bases, with 17 bases between. Germline CDR1 reads SGDLS; CDR2 reads YYNGEE. This CDR3 region has 15 residues. The CDR3 DNA is TGTGCCAGCAGCCGACCCCCAGGGGTGGGCAATGAGCAGTTCTTC. Protein sequence: CASSRPPGVGNEQFF.

This clone is a singleton in its sample. The chain is built from TRBV9 and TRBJ2-1; weak D call: TRBD2 (6 bases). Per germline, CDR1 SGDLS and CDR2 YYNGEE. Trimming took 3 bases from V and 13 from J, leaving 20 bases between them. CDR3 length: 14 residues. CDR3 loop: CASSALGGGSDQFF. The CDR3 nucleotides are TGTGCCAGCAGCGCCTTAGGTGGGGGGAGCGATCAGTTCTTC.

This CDR3 reads CASSPTLPSGELFF. The CDR3 DNA follows: TGTGCCAGCAGCCCCACCCTACCCTCCGGGGAGCTGTTTTTT. The chain has TRBV7-2 and TRBJ2-2; no firm D call. This CDR3 spans 14 amino acids. The germline CDR1 and CDR2 sequences are SGHTA and FQGNSA. Trimming removed 5 bases from V and 6 bases from J, with 13 bases in between.

This sequence joins TRBV7-2 and TRBJ2-1; 7 bases are a match to TRBD2. J was trimmed by 9 bases and V by 5 bases; bases with no gene match: 13. The CDR3 is made up of 15 amino acids. CDR1 SGHTA and CDR2 FQGNSA come from the germline V gene. Here the CDR3 reads CASSRSGGRGSEQFF. CDR3 sequence (DNA): TGTGCCAGCAGCCGGTCAGGCGGGAGAGGATCTGAGCAGTTCTTC.

This clone showed up just once. The same CDR3 also results from other DNA sequences found in this sample. V and J are TRBV7-2 and TRBJ2-2; D gene uncertain. Trimming pared 2 bases from V and 4 bases from J, leaving 5 bases between. The CDR3 totals 13 residues. In germline, CDR1 is SGHTA, CDR2 FQGNSA. For the CDR3, the DNA is TGTGCCAGCAGCTTATTTCGCACCGGGGAGCTGTTTTTT. This translates into CASSLFRTGELFF.

The chain couples TRBV18 to TRBJ1-5; D unresolved. Trimming stripped 0 bases from V and 0 bases from J, with 9 bases between. There are 16 residues in the CDR3. Germline assignment: CDR1 KGHSH and CDR2 LQKENI. This CDR3 is CASSPPGRNSNQPQHF. CDR3 DNA: TGTGCCAGCTCACCACCAGGACGGAATAGCAATCAGCCCCAGCATTTT.

In DNA form, the CDR3 reads TGTGCCAGTAGCCCGGGACTCCCAAATGAGCAGTTCTTC. Amino acids: CASSPGLPNEQFF. This chain joins TRBV19 and TRBJ2-1; TRBD2 is a possible D gene (6 bases). Germline assignment: CDR1 LNHDA and CDR2 SQIVND (reference sequence). The V and J ends lost 6 bases and 7 bases respectively, with 13 bases between them. This CDR3 has 13 residues.

This clone was observed a single time. The chain carries TRBV7-2 and TRBJ2-5; 7 positions match TRBD1. The V gene's germline CDR1 is SGHTA and CDR2 FQGNSA. CDR3 length equals 15 residues. V shed 5 bases and J 4 bases; nucleotides not matched to a gene: 10. The CDR3 DNA is TGTGCCAGCAGCCCACGACAGGGTTGGGTAGAGACCCAGTACTTC. It specifies CASSPRQGWVETQYF.

Notes on this clone: The same CDR3 is also encoded by other DNA sequences in this sample. The V call is TRBV5-1, the J call TRBJ2-2, with 8 positions matching TRBD1. Germline assignment: CDR1 SGHRS and CDR2 YFSETQ. CDR3 length: 16 amino acids. With 0 bases clipped from V and 4 bases from J, the junction kept 5 bases outside the gene matches. This CDR3 is CASSLVGQGGTGELFF. CDR3 nucleotide sequence: TGCGCCAGCAGCTTGGTTGGACAGGGTGGCACCGGGGAGCTGTTTTTT.

The count of this clone is one. This chain connects TRBV5-1 to TRBJ2-1; 13 positions agree with TRBD2. This CDR3 contains 18 residues. J was trimmed by 0 bases and V by 4 bases; bases with no gene match: 7. Per the germline V gene, CDR1 is SGHRS and CDR2 is YFSETQ. CDR3 region: CASSPGLAGPGSYNEQFF. CDR3 DNA sequence: TGCGCCAGCAGCCCGGGACTAGCGGGACCCGGCTCCTACAATGAGCAGTTCTTC.

The chain links TRBV9 to TRBJ1-2; D may be TRBD1 (5 bases). V lost 4 bases and J 7 bases, leaving 11 bases between the germline ends. The CDR3 has 12 amino acids. In germline, CDR1 is SGDLS, CDR2 YYNGEE. CDR3 nucleotides: TGTGCCAGCAGCCCAGCGGGGGTTGGCTACACCTTC. Protein sequence: CASSPAGVGYTF. The whole variable domain, remainder taken from reference TRBV9 and TRBJ1-2, is DSGVTQTPKHLITATGQRVTLRCSPRSGDLSVYWYQQSLDQGLQFLIQYYNGEERAKGNILERFSAQQFPDLHSELNLSSLELGDSALYFCASSPAGVGYTFGSGTRLTVV.